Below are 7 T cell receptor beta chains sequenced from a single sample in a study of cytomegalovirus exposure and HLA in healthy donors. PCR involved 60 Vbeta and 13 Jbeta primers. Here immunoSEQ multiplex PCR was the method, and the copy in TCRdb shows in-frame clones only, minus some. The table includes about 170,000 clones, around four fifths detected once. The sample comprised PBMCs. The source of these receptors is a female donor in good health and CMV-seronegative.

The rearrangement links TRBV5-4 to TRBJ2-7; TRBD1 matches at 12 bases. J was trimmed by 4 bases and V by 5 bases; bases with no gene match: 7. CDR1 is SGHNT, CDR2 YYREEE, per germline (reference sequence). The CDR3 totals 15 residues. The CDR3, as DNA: TGTGCCAGCAGACTGTCGGGACAGGGGGCTTACGAGCAGTACTTC. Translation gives CASRLSGQGAYEQYF.

The CDR3 is CASSIGIQGGKNTEAFF. CDR3 bases: TGTGCCAGTAGTATAGGAATCCAGGGTGGGAAGAACACTGAAGCTTTCTTT. The J gene is TRBJ1-1, the V gene TRBV19, with D maybe TRBD1 (5 bases). CDR1 and CDR2 (germline): LNHDA, SQIVND (reference sequence). The germline V and J ends were trimmed by 1 base and 1 base, with 16 bases remaining between them. The CDR3 length is 17 residues.

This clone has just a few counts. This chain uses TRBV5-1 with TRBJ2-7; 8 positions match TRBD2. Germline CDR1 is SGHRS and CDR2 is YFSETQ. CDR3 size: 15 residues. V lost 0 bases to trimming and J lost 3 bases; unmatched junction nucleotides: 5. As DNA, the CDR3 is TGCGCCAGCAGCTTGGAAGCGGGGGCCTTCTACGAGCAGTACTTC. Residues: CASSLEAGAFYEQYF.

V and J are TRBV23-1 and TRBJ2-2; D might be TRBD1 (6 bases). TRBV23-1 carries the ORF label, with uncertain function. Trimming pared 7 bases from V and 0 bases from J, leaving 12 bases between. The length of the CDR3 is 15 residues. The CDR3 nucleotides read TGCGCCAGCACCCCGGGACACTCGAACACCGGGGAGCTGTTTTTT. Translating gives CASTPGHSNTGELFF.

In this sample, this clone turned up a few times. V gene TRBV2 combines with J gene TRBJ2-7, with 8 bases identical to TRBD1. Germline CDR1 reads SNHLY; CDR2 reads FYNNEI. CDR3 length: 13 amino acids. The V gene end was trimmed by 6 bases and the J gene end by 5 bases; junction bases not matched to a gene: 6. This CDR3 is CASSPDRAHEQYF. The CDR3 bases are TGTGCCAGCAGCCCGGACAGGGCCCACGAGCAGTACTTC.

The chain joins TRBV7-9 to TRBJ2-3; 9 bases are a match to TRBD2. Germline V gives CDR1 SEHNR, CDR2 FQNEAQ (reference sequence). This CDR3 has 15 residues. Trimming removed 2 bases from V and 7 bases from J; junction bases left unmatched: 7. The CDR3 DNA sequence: TGTGCCAGCAGCTTAAGCGGGGGGACTTACAATACGCAGTATTTT. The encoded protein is CASSLSGGTYNTQYF.

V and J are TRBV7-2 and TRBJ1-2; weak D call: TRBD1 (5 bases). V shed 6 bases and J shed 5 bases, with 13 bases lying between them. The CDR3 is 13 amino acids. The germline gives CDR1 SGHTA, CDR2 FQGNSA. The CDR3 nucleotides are TGTGCCAGCAGGCAGGGCGGAAGATATGGCTACACCTTC. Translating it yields CASRQGGRYGYTF. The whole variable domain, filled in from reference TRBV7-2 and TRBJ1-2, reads GAGVSQSPSNKVTEKGKDVELRCDPISGHTALYWYRQSLGQGLEFLIYFQGNSAPDKSGLPSDRFSAERTGGSVSTLTIQRTQQEDSAVYLCASRQGGRYGYTFGSGTRLTVV.